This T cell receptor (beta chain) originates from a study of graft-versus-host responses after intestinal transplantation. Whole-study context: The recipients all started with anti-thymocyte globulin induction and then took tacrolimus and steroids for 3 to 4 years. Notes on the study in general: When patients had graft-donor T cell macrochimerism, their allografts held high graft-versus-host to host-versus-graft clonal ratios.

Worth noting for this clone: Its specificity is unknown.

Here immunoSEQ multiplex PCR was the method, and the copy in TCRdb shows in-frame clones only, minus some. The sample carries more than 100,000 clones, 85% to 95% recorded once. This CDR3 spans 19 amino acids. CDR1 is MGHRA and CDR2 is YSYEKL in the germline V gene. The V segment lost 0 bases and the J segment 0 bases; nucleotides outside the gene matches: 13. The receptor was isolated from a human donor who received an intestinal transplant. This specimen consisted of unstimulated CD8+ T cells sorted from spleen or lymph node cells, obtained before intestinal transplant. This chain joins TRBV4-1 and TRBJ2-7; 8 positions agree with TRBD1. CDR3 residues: CASSQEDSIQGGFSYEQYF. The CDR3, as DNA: TGCGCCAGCAGCCAAGAAGATTCAATACAGGGGGGTTTCTCCTACGAGCAGTACTTC.